This record concerns one TCR beta chain sequence. Germline CDR1 is MGHRA and CDR2 is YSYEKL. With 5 bases clipped from V and 0 bases from J, the junction kept 5 bases outside the gene matches. The CDR3 consists of 16 residues. This entry is derived from a study of OX40 agonist ivuxolimab in advanced cancers. The data were produced by immunoSEQ multiplex PCR, yet TCRdb's version contains in-frame clones alone and is incomplete. The sample holds around 80,000 clones, roughly 90% seen once. The source is an adult with an advanced solid tumor such as melanoma, head and neck, liver or kidney cancer. Sequences were derived from CD4+ or CD8+ T cells sorted from blood, sampled in a trial of the OX40 agonist ivuxolimab. This chain joins TRBV4-1 and TRBJ2-7, with TRBD2 matching over 12 bases. This chain's CDR3 is CASSYTTSGSSYEQYF. The CDR3 DNA reads as TGCGCCAGCAGCTACACGACTAGCGGGAGCTCCTACGAGCAGTACTTC.